The 19 T cell receptor beta chains below come from one sample, sequenced in a study of cytomegalovirus exposure and HLA in healthy donors. PCR primers comprised 60 Vbeta and 13 Jbeta primers. The method was immunoSEQ multiplex PCR; TCRdb's version includes in-frame clones alone and lacks a portion of them. The sample consists of some 99,000 clones, under 85% of them appearing once. Sequencing input: PBMCs. These receptors all stem from a man aged 40-49 years in good health and CMV-seronegative.

The chain uses TRBV5-6 and TRBJ2-5, with TRBD1 identical over 8 bases. The length of the CDR3 is 15 residues. CDR1 SGHDT and CDR2 YYEEEE come from the germline V gene. Trimming removed 4 bases from V and 5 bases from J; junction bases left unmatched: 10. The CDR3 DNA follows: TGTGCCAGCAGCAACCGACAGGGGCCGGGTGAGACCCAGTACTTC. Its translation is CASSNRQGPGETQYF.

As regards this clone: One junction end does not reproduce the germline sequence, and a read error may be involved. The V call is TRBV7-9, the J call TRBJ2-3, with 9 bases that match TRBD2. Germline lookup yields CDR1 SEHNR and CDR2 FQNEAQ (reference sequence). The CDR3 extends over 17 amino acids. The chain's CDR3 is CSSSLGGGASSTDTQYF. CDR3 DNA sequence: TGTTCCAGCAGCTTAGGCGGGGGGGCATCTAGCACAGATACGCAGTATTTT.

V usage is TRBV5-5 and J usage is TRBJ2-5; a possible D gene is TRBD1 (6 bases). The closer fit of TRBJ2-7 to the DNA end suggests the J call may be wrong. This CDR3 has 15 amino acids. Germline CDR1 SGHKS, CDR2 YYEKEE (reference sequence). In DNA form, the CDR3 reads TGTGCCAGCAGCTTGGAGTTTGACAGGTTCTACGAGCAGTACTTC. Residues: CASSLEFDRFYEQYF.

This clone was detected only a few times. The chain couples TRBV4-1 to TRBJ2-2; D perhaps matches TRBD2 (5 bases). V shed 0 bases and J shed 6 bases, with 5 bases lying between them. Germline V gives CDR1 MGHRA, CDR2 YSYEKL. This CDR3 comprises 13 residues. CDR3 protein: CASSQERAGELFF. CDR3 bases: TGCGCCAGCAGCCAAGAGAGGGCCGGGGAGCTGTTTTTT.

The chain recombines TRBV9 with TRBJ2-5; TRBD2 matches 8 bases. The CDR3 runs 16 residues. With 4 bases clipped from V and 4 bases from J, the junction kept 12 bases outside the gene matches. The germline V gene encodes CDR1 SGDLS and CDR2 YYNGEE. In DNA form, the CDR3 reads TGTGCCAGCAGCCCCCCTGACGGGAGGGCCTCAGAGACCCAGTACTTC. It codes for CASSPPDGRASETQYF.

V and J are TRBV6-1 and TRBJ2-7, with D maybe TRBD1 (6 bases). V dropped 7 bases and J dropped 0 bases, with 16 bases sitting between them. This CDR3 is 15 amino acids long. CDR1 and CDR2 from the germline V gene are MNHNS and SASEGT. The CDR3 region has the DNA TGTGCCAGCACCCCGGTAGGGGACACCTCCTACGAGCAGTACTTC. It codes for CASTPVGDTSYEQYF.

This clone was observed a handful of times. The CDR3 nucleotides are TGTGCCAGTAGTCCATCTCGGGACAGGGGTCGAAACACCATATATTTT. Amino acids: CASSPSRDRGRNTIYF. The rearrangement joins TRBV19 to TRBJ1-3, with 10 bases matching TRBD1. This CDR3 spans 16 amino acids. Germline-derived CDR1 and CDR2 are LNHDA and SQIVND (reference sequence). Unmatched junction bases numbered 9, after V lost 5 bases and J lost 5 bases.

The V call is TRBV21-1, the J call TRBJ1-1; the table's D call, TRBD1, was not checked against the DNA. TRBV21-1 corresponds to a pseudogene. The CDR3 covers 14 residues. As DNA, the CDR3 is TGTGCCAGCTCCAAGGGGTTTGGAAACACTGAAGCTTTCTTT. This encodes CASSKGFGNTEAFF.

The V and J genes are TRBV6-5 and TRBJ2-3; 8 bases fit TRBD1. The germline V gene encodes CDR1 MNHEY and CDR2 SVGAGI. This CDR3 region has 14 residues. V gave up 4 bases and J gave up 4 bases; unmatched junction bases: 4. The CDR3 nucleotides are TGTGCCAGCAGTTGGGCAGGGGGCCCAGATACGCAGTATTTT. Its protein is CASSWAGGPDTQYF.

This clone was detected only a few times. The chain is built from TRBV20-1 and TRBJ2-7, with D maybe TRBD2 (5 bases). V was pared by 6 bases and J by 3 bases, with 9 bases between. The CDR3 has 11 residues. The germline V gene encodes CDR1 DFQATT and CDR2 SNEGSKA (reference sequence). CDR3 protein: CSADTSYEQYF. Here the CDR3 DNA reads TGCAGTGCCGACACTAGCTACGAGCAGTACTTC.

The chain employs TRBV7-9 and TRBJ2-1; D call uncertain. CDR3 size: 15 residues. CDR1 is SEHNR, CDR2 FQNEAQ, per germline (reference sequence). Trimming removed 0 bases from V and 3 bases from J, with 9 bases in between. The CDR3 loop is CASSLAGSSYNEQFF. The CDR3 DNA follows: TGTGCCAGCAGCTTAGCTGGTTCTAGCTACAATGAGCAGTTCTTC.

The V gene is TRBV27, the J gene TRBJ2-5, with 7 bases identical to TRBD1. Germline CDR1 is MNHEY and CDR2 is SMNVEV (reference sequence). V dropped 3 bases and J dropped 6; count of bases not matched to a gene: 10. This CDR3 has 15 amino acids. In DNA form, the CDR3 reads TGTGCCAGCAGTTTGTCCTCGGGACAGATGAAGACCCAGTACTTC. Protein sequence: CASSLSSGQMKTQYF.

The chain carries TRBV18 and TRBJ2-7; 10 bases line up with TRBD2. The trim removed 3 bases at V and 0 bases at J, leaving 8 bases unmatched. The CDR3 has 17 residues. Germline CDR1 reads KGHSH; CDR2 reads LQKENI. The CDR3 nucleotides read TGTGCCAGCTCACCGGCTAGCGGGGGTTCCAGCTCCTACGAGCAGTACTTC. Protein: CASSPASGGSSSYEQYF.

In nucleotides, the CDR3 is TGTGCCAGCAGCTTTACCCCGGGAGTACGAGACGAGCAGTACTTC. Amino acid sequence: CASSFTPGVRDEQYF. V and J are TRBV7-2 and TRBJ2-7; a possible D gene is TRBD2 (6 bases). V was trimmed by 3 bases and J by 5 bases, leaving 17 bases between them. Germline loops: CDR1 SGHTA, CDR2 FQGNSA. This CDR3 is 15 amino acids long.

This clone was observed a few times. This chain connects TRBV7-3 to TRBJ2-3; D is possibly TRBD2 (6 bases). V lost 2 bases, J lost 1 base, and 10 bases lay in between. The CDR3 has 15 residues. Germline V lookup: CDR1 SGHTA, CDR2 FQGTGA. The CDR3 sequence: CASSLGPGGTDTQYF. CDR3 sequence (DNA): TGTGCCAGCAGCTTAGGTCCGGGGGGCACAGATACGCAGTATTTT.

The chain combines TRBV9 with TRBJ2-6, with 7 positions matching TRBD1. CDR3 size: 16 residues. Trimming took 3 bases from V and 2 from J; bases not matched to a gene: 5. Per germline, CDR1 SGDLS and CDR2 YYNGEE. CDR3 residues: CASSAGTATGANVLTF. CDR3 nucleotides: TGTGCCAGCAGCGCCGGGACAGCCACTGGGGCCAACGTCCTGACTTTC.

The sample holds a few counts of this clone. V and J are TRBV7-2 and TRBJ2-3; 10 bases fit TRBD1. This CDR3 comprises 16 residues. V was pared by 5 bases and J by 4 bases, with 9 bases of the junction left unmatched. Per germline, CDR1 SGHTA and CDR2 FQGNSA. The CDR3 reads CASSPGTGDSSDTQYF. The CDR3 nucleotides are TGTGCCAGCAGCCCCGGGACAGGGGATAGTTCAGATACGCAGTATTTT.

The chain is built from TRBV11-2 and TRBJ1-6, with 10 bases lining up with TRBD1. Germline V CDR1 and CDR2: SGHAT, FQNNGV. The CDR3 is made up of 15 amino acids. J lost 7 bases, V lost 2 bases, and 2 bases had no gene match. The CDR3 protein is CASSLRTGGNSPLHF. DNA of the CDR3: TGTGCCAGCAGCTTAAGGACAGGGGGAAATTCACCCCTCCACTTT. Combining the CDR3 with reference TRBV11-2 and TRBJ1-6 gives the whole variable domain EAGVAQSPRYKIIEKRQSVAFWCNPISGHATLYWYQQILGQGPKLLIQFQNNGVVDDSQLPKDRFSAERLKGVDSTLKIQPAKLEDSAVYLCASSLRTGGNSPLHFGNGTRLTVT.

The V gene is TRBV27, the J gene TRBJ1-6; no reliable D call. Trimming cost V 0 bases and J 7 bases, with 13 bases left between them. In germline, CDR1 is MNHEY, CDR2 SMNVEV (reference sequence). The CDR3 has 16 residues. The CDR3 DNA sequence: TGTGCCAGCAGTTTATCGCTCCGCACTTTGAATTCACCCCTCCACTTT. It yields the protein CASSLSLRTLNSPLHF.